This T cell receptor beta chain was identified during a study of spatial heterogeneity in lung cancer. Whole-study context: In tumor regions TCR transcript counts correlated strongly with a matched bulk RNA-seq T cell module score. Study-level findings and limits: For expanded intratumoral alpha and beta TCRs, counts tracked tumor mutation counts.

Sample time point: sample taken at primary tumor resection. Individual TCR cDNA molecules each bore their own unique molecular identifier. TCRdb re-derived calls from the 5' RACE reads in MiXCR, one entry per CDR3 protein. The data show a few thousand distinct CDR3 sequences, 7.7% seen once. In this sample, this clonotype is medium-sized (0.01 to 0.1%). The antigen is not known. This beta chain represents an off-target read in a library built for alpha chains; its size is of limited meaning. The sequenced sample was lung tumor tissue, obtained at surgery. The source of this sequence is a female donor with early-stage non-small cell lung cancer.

CDR3 bases: TGCAGTGCTAGAGATATCAGGGATGCCTATGGCTACACCTTC. Protein sequence: CSARDIRDAYGYTF. This chain connects TRBV20-1 to TRBJ1-2, with D possibly matching TRBD1 (5 bases). Germline CDR1 DFQATT, CDR2 SNEGSKA (reference sequence). V lost 0 bases, J lost 4 bases, and 12 bases lay in between. This CDR3 contains 14 residues.